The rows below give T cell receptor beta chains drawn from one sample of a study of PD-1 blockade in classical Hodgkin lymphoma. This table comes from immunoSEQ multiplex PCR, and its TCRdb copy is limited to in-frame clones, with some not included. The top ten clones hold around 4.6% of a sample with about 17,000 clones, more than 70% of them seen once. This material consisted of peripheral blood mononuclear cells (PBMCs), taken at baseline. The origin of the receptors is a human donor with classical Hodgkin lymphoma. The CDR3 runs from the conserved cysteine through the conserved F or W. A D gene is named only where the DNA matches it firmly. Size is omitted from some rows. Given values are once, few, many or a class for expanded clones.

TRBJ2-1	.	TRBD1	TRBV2	CASSEQGAGNEQFF	TGTGCCAGCAGTGAACAGGGGGCAGGGAATGAGCAGTTCTTC
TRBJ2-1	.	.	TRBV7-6	CASSLQAVQSSYNEQFF	TGTGCCAGCAGCTTACAAGCGGTCCAGAGCTCCTACAATGAGCAGTTCTTC
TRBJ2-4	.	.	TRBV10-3	CAISESQGLAKNIQYF	TGTGCCATCAGTGAGTCTCAGGGATTAGCCAAAAACATTCAGTACTTC
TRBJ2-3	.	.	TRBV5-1	CASSVGEDTYTQYF	TGCGCCAGCAGCGTCGGTGAGGACACTTATACGCAGTATTTT
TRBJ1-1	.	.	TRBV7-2	CASSSGIVNTEAFF	TGTGCCAGCAGCTCGGGGATCGTGAACACTGAAGCTTTCTTT
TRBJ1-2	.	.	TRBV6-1	CASSEGGQIYGYTF	TGTGCCAGCAGTGAAGGGGGGCAGATCTATGGCTACACCTTC
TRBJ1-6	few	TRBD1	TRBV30	CAWRGTGASPLHF	TGTGCCTGGAGGGGGACAGGGGCTTCACCCCTCCACTTT
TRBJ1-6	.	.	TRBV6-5	CASSYSKRPSPLHF	TGTGCCAGCAGTTACTCGAAAAGGCCCTCACCCCTCCACTTT
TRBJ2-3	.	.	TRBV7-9	CASSLGERDTQYF	TGTGCCAGCAGCTTAGGGGAGCGGGATACGCAGTATTTT
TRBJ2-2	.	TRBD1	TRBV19	CASSIGGTGAAGELFF	TGTGCCAGTAGTATCGGTGGGACAGGGGCCGCCGGGGAGCTGTTTTTT
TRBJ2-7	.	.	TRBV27	CASSGPQTYEQYF	TGTGCCAGCAGTGGCCCGCAAACATACGAGCAGTACTTC
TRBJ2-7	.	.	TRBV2	CASSFNRDTEQYF	TGTGCCAGCAGTTTCAATCGGGATACCGAGCAGTACTTC
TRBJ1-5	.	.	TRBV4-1	CASSQVSRVYSNQPQHF	TGCGCCAGCAGCCAAGTAAGCAGGGTCTATAGCAATCAGCCCCAGCATTTT
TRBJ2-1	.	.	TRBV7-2	CASSLDRSYNEQFF	TGTGCCAGCAGCTTAGACAGATCCTACAATGAGCAGTTCTTC
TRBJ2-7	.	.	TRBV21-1	CASRGRGAGGNEQYF	TGTGCCAGCAGGGGGAGGGGAGCGGGAGGCAACGAGCAGTACTTC
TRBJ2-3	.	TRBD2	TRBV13	CASSLGGGGLNTQYF	TGTGCCAGCAGCTTAGGGGGCGGGGGTCTTAATACGCAGTATTTT
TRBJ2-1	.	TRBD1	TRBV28	CASGYYRGHVEQFF	TGTGCCAGCGGATATTACAGGGGGCATGTTGAGCAGTTCTTC
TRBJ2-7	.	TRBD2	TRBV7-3	CASSLIAGDEQYF	TGTGCCAGCAGCTTAATAGCGGGAGACGAGCAGTACTTC
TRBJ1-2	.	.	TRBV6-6	CASSYDRSGGYTF	TGTGCCAGCAGTTACGATCGATCTGGGGGCTACACCTTC
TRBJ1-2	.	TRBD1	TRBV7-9	CASSETRDRGDGYTF	TGTGCCAGCAGCGAAACCCGGGACAGGGGAGATGGCTACACCTTC
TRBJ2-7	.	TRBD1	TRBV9	CASSVGGQGAEEQYF	TGTGCCAGCAGCGTAGGGGGACAGGGGGCGGAAGAGCAGTACTTC
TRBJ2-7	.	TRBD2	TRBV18	CASSPRIAGNSYEQYF	TGTGCCAGCTCACCACGAATAGCGGGGAACTCCTACGAGCAGTACTTC
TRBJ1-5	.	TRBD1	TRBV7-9	CASSRDRGDQPQHF	TGTGCCAGCAGCCGCGACAGGGGAGATCAGCCCCAGCATTTT
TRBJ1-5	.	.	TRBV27	CASSLSGGGQPQHF	TGTGCCAGCAGTTTATCAGGGGGAGGTCAGCCCCAGCATTTT
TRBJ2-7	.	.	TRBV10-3	CAISTGTVSYEQYF	TGTGCCATCAGCACCGGGACGGTTTCCTACGAGCAGTACTTC
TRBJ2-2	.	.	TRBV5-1	CASYRDGSTGELFF	TGCGCCAGCTACCGGGACGGATCCACCGGGGAGCTGTTTTTT
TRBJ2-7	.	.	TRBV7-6	CASGPGNEQYF	TGTGCCAGCGGCCCGGGGAACGAGCAGTACTTC
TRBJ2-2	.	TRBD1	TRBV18	CASSPQTRTGTGELFF	TGTGCCAGCTCACCACAAACCCGGACAGGCACCGGGGAGCTGTTTTTT
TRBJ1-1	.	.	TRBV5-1	CASSPPDSTEAFF	TGCGCCAGCAGCCCCCCCGACAGCACCGAAGCTTTCTTT
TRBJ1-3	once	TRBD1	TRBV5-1	CASSEHGTASSGNTIYF	TGCGCCAGCAGCGAACATGGGACAGCATCGTCTGGAAACACCATATATTTT
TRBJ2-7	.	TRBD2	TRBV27	CASSLTSGGYEQYF	TGTGCCAGCAGTTTAACTAGCGGGGGTTACGAGCAGTACTTC
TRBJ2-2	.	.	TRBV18	CASSPGTVNTGELFF	TGTGCCAGCTCACCAGGGACGGTGAACACCGGGGAGCTGTTTTTT
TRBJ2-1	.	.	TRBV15	CATSRDRKGGREQFF	TGTGCCACCAGCAGAGATCGTAAGGGGGGGAGGGAGCAGTTCTTC
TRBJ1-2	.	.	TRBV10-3	CATLQQPNYGYTF	TGTGCCACATTACAGCAACCTAACTATGGCTACACCTTC
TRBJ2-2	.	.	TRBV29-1	CPRSAPGWGTGELFF	TGCCCCCGATCGGCCCCCGGTTGGGGAACCGGGGAGCTGTTTTTT
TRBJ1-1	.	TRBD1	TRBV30	CAWKNRGWGTEAFF	TGTGCCTGGAAAAACAGGGGCTGGGGCACTGAAGCTTTCTTT
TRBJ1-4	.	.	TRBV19	CASSNLREINEKLFF	TGTGCCAGTAGTAATCTCAGAGAAATTAATGAAAAACTGTTTTTT
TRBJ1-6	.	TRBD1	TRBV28	CASTITVQGMPPLHF	TGTGCCAGCACTATCACCGTACAGGGGATGCCACCCCTCCACTTT
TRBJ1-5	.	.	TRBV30	CAWKLDGLNQPQHF	TGTGCCTGGAAGTTGGACGGACTCAATCAGCCCCAGCATTTT
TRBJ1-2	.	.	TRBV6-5	CASSYLGNYTF	TGTGCCAGCAGTTATTTGGGAAACTACACCTTC
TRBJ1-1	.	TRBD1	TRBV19	CASSSQGVMNTEAFF	TGTGCCAGTAGTAGTCAGGGGGTGATGAACACTGAAGCTTTCTTT
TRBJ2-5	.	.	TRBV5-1	CASSPSRQTQYF	TGCGCCAGCAGCCCCAGCCGGCAGACCCAGTACTTC
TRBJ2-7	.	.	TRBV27	CASSLSQGGYEQYF	TGTGCCAGCAGTTTAAGTCAGGGTGGCTACGAGCAGTACTTC
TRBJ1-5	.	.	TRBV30	CAWSVTGGYQPQHF	TGTGCCTGGAGTGTAACGGGGGGCTATCAGCCCCAGCATTTT
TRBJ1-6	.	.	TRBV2	CASSGQSNSPLHF	TGTGCCAGCAGTGGACAGTCTAATTCACCCCTCCACTTT
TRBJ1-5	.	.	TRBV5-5	CASSLGALDSLNQPQHF	TGTGCCAGCAGCTTGGGTGCCTTGGACAGCCTCAATCAGCCCCAGCATTTT
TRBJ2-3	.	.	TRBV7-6	CASSLAEGGITDTQYF	TGTGCCAGCAGCTTAGCCGAGGGGGGGATCACAGATACGCAGTATTTT
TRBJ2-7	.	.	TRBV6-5	CASSRSGGRQYF	TGTGCCAGCAGTCGCTCCGGGGGGCGTCAGTACTTC
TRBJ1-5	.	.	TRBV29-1	CSVLLSGQPQHF	TGCAGCGTGCTTTTGAGCGGGCAGCCCCAGCATTTT
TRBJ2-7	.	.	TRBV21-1	CASSKTMPSGYEQYF	TGTGCCAGCAGCAAAACAATGCCTAGCGGCTACGAGCAGTACTTC
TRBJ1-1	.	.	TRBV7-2	CASSLDRMGTEAFF	TGTGCCAGCAGCTTAGACAGGATGGGCACTGAAGCTTTCTTT